This T cell receptor beta chain was captured in a study of PD-1 blockade in classical Hodgkin lymphoma. Study-level results: Later analyses included only patients treated at least 1 year post-ASCT. Whereas CD4+ TCR diversity had risen significantly by C4D1, CD8+ TCR diversity had not. Before treatment, TCR diversity in newly diagnosed patients was reportedly lower than in healthy donors. Those achieving complete response showed baseline diversity like newly diagnosed patients.

V dropped 0 bases and J dropped 1; count of bases not matched to a gene: 6. Germline-derived CDR1 and CDR2 are SGHRS and YFSETQ. The CDR3 extends over 18 amino acids. The method was immunoSEQ multiplex PCR; TCRdb's version includes in-frame clones alone and lacks a portion of them. The data show tens of thousands of clones, 80% seen once. With respect to this clone: Its antigen is not identified.

Every one of the patients relapsed after autologous stem cell transplantation (brentuximab vedotin exposure was variable). The sample consisted of peripheral blood mononuclear cells (PBMCs), taken before the second cycle of nivolumab. The chain combines TRBV5-1 with TRBJ2-5; 13 bases are a match to TRBD2. The sequence was obtained from a human donor with classical Hodgkin lymphoma. This chain's CDR3 is CASSLEPGLAGAQETQYF. The CDR3 nucleotides read TGCGCCAGCAGCTTGGAGCCCGGACTAGCGGGGGCCCAAGAGACCCAGTACTTC. Using reference TRBV5-1 and TRBJ2-5 for the parts outside the CDR3, the full variable domain is KAGVTQTPRYLIKTRGQQVTLSCSPISGHRSVSWYQQTPGQGLQFLFEYFSETQRNKGNFPGRFSGRQFSNSRSEMNVSTLELGDSALYLCASSLEPGLAGAQETQYFGPGTRLLVL.